This passage covers 10 T cell receptor beta chains from one sample sequenced in a study of blood T cells in healthy people across ages. It was with a sample-barcoded 5' primer and a J-beta primer mix that a second PCR of roughly 7 to 12 cycles was run. Using its own MiXCR run on the 5' RACE reads, TCRdb lists one record per CDR3 protein. The data hold 800,000 or so distinct CDR3 sequences, with around a quarter observed a single time. These sequences were also reported in another study, on T cells of mothers and their children.

The sequencing input was blood. These receptor sequences come from a boy younger than 18 in good health.

The chain combines TRBV9 with TRBJ1-1, with TRBD1 as a possible D gene (5 bases). This CDR3 spans 16 amino acids. With 5 bases removed from V and 0 bases from J, the gap between germline ends came to 17 bases. In germline, CDR1 is SGDLS, CDR2 YYNGEE. The CDR3 is CASSVGTRDMNTEAFF. CDR3 nucleotides: TGTGCCAGCAGTGTCGGGACGCGAGATATGAACACTGAAGCTTTCTTT.

This clonotype was counted a single time. The V gene is TRBV20-1, the J gene TRBJ2-1; D is possibly TRBD2 (6 bases). The J call is uncertain, as TRBJ2-7 better fits the DNA end. The CDR3 runs to 13 residues. Germline CDR1 reads DFQATT; CDR2 reads SNEGSKA (reference sequence). DNA of the CDR3: TGCAGTGCTAGAGTCCCTAGCGAGGCCGAGCAGTACTTC. Translated, it gives CSARVPSEAEQYF.

J is TRBJ2-5 and V is TRBV12-3 or TRBV12-4; D is undetermined. The better agreement between TRBJ2-7 and the DNA end casts doubt on the J call. The CDR3 consists of 12 residues. Here the CDR3 reads CASSPFLYEQYF. In nucleotides, the CDR3 is TGTGCCAGCAGTCCGTTTCTCTACGAGCAGTACTTC.

The CDR3 DNA is TGTGCCAGCAGGGAGCGGATGGGGTCCTACGAGCAGTACTTC. It yields the protein CASRERMGSYEQYF. The chain has TRBV11-2 and TRBJ2-7; possibly TRBD2 for D (5 bases). The CDR3 contains 14 residues. V lost 6 bases and J 1 base, leaving 13 bases between the germline ends. Germline values: CDR1 SGHAT, CDR2 FQNNGV.

About this clonotype: The junction departs from germline at one end; a sequencing error may be responsible. This sequence joins TRBV25-1 and TRBJ2-7; no firm D call. Germline CDR1 is MGHDK and CDR2 is SYGVNS. CDR3 size: 14 residues. Written as DNA, the CDR3 is TGTACCAGCAGTGATGGAATCAGCTCCTACGAGCAGTACTTC. This gives the protein CTSSDGISSYEQYF.

This clonotype has more than one count but fewer than ten. This chain connects TRBV6-2 or TRBV6-3 to TRBJ2-5; D unclear. CDR1 and CDR2 from the germline V gene are MNHEY and SVGEGT. This CDR3 has 12 residues. The germline V and J ends were trimmed by 6 bases and 1 base, with 6 bases remaining between them. DNA for the CDR3: TGTGCCAGCAGATCCCTCCAAGAGACCCAGTACTTC. Translated: CASRSLQETQYF.

This chain links TRBV18 with TRBJ1-1; 10 bases are a match to TRBD1. The CDR3 sequence is 16 residues long. From germline, CDR1 is KGHSH and CDR2 LQKENI. V gave up 3 bases and J gave up 3 bases; unmatched junction bases: 7. The CDR3 is CASSPETGGAYTEAFF. The CDR3, as DNA: TGTGCCAGCTCACCGGAGACAGGGGGCGCGTACACTGAAGCTTTCTTT.

CDR3 sequence (DNA): TGTGCCAGCAGCGTAGGATCAGCGGGGGGGGGTCGGAAGACCCAGTACTTC. Translating gives CASSVGSAGGGRKTQYF. V gene TRBV9 combines with J gene TRBJ2-5, with 10 bases identical to TRBD2. J was trimmed by 6 bases and V by 0 bases; bases with no gene match: 11. This CDR3 contains 17 residues. CDR1 is SGDLS, CDR2 YYNGEE, per germline.

The chain combines TRBV9 with TRBJ2-7; 7 nucleotides agree with TRBD1. The J segment lost 3 bases and the V segment lost 1 base, leaving 7 bases of the junction unmatched. Germline V CDR1 and CDR2: SGDLS, YYNGEE. This CDR3 has 15 residues. CDR3 protein: CASSVTGTDDYEQYF. CDR3 coding DNA: TGTGCCAGCAGCGTAACTGGGACAGACGACTACGAGCAGTACTTC.

This clonotype occurred a few times. The chain couples TRBV21-1 to TRBJ2-7; TRBD2 was called by the table and not checked on the DNA. TRBV21-1 is designated a pseudogene. This CDR3 contains 16 residues. In nucleotides, the CDR3 is TGTGCCAGCAGCAAAGCTTCAGTTAGGGGGACGACGCTCCCTCACTTC. Translation: CASSKASVRGTTLPHF.